Presented here are 6 T cell receptor beta chains from one specimen sequenced in a study of blood T cell repertoires in COVID-19. Assay: immunoSEQ multiplex PCR; the TCRdb copy retains only in-frame clones and omits some. The sample lists roughly 76,000 clones, around 83% occurring once. Sample: peripheral blood. The origin of the receptors is a woman in her 70s with acute or convalescent COVID-19.

This clone was seen a handful of times. This chain connects TRBV4-1 to TRBJ2-7; 7 positions match TRBD1. With 0 bases clipped from V and 3 bases from J, the junction kept 8 bases outside the gene matches. In germline, CDR1 is MGHRA, CDR2 YSYEKL. The CDR3 totals 16 residues. CDR3 nucleotide sequence: TGCGCCAGCAGCCAAGAAGGCCGGACAGGAAGCTACGAGCAGTACTTC. Protein sequence: CASSQEGRTGSYEQYF.

This clone appeared once. This chain uses TRBV5-8 with TRBJ1-3, with D possibly TRBD1 on 6 matching bases. Germline values: CDR1 SGHTS, CDR2 YDEGEE. Trimming pared 6 bases from V and 1 base from J, leaving 11 bases between. The CDR3 consists of 14 residues. CDR3 sequence (DNA): TGTGCCAGCATCGTCACAGGGTCTGGAAACACCATATATTTT. This gives the protein CASIVTGSGNTIYF.

The J gene is TRBJ2-1, the V gene TRBV7-2, with D possibly TRBD1 on 6 matching bases. The V end was cut by 2 bases, the J end by 7 bases, with 12 bases between. The germline gives CDR1 SGHTA, CDR2 FQGNSA. The CDR3 has 14 residues. The CDR3 region has the DNA TGTGCCAGCAGCTTATCGCAGGGGCGGAATGAGCAGTTCTTC. Encoded protein: CASSLSQGRNEQFF.

The chain recombines TRBV19 with TRBJ2-4; D might be TRBD1 (6 bases). Germline V gives CDR1 LNHDA, CDR2 SQIVND (reference sequence). The CDR3 length is 14 residues. V lost 6 bases and J lost 4, with 13 bases in between. The CDR3 DNA follows: TGTGCCAGTAGGCATCTGGGGACAAAAAACATTCAGTACTTC. This gives the protein CASRHLGTKNIQYF.

The genes are TRBV5-4 and TRBJ2-7, with 9 bases aligning to TRBD1. The V segment lost 6 bases and the J segment 0 bases; nucleotides outside the gene matches: 4. The CDR3 extends over 14 amino acids. Germline values: CDR1 SGHNT, CDR2 YYREEE (reference sequence). The CDR3 DNA reads TGTGCCAGCAAAGCGGACAGGGGCTCCTACGAGCAGTACTTC. This encodes CASKADRGSYEQYF.

V and J are TRBV21-1 and TRBJ1-5. TRBV21-1 is flagged as a pseudogene. This CDR3 spans 15 amino acids. CDR3 sequence (DNA): TGTGCCAGCAGCAAAGCCCGCGATAGCAATCAGCCCCAGCATTTT. Translation: CASSKARDSNQPQHF.